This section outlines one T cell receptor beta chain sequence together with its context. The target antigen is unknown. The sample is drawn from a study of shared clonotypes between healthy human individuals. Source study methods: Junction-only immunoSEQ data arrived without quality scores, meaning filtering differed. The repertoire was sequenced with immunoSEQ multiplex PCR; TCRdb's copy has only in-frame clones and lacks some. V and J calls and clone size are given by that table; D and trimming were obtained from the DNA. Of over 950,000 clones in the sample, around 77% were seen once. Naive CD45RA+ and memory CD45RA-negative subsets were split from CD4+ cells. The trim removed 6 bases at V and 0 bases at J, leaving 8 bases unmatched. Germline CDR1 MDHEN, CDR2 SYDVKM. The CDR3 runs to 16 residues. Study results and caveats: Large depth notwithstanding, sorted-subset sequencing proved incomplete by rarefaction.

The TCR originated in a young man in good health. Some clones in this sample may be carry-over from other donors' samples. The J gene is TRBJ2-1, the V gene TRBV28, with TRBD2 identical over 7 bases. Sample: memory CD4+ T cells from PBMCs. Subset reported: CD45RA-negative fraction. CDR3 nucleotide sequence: TGTGCCAGCAGGATTAGCGGGTTCAGCTCCTACAATGAGCAGTTCTTC. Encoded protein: CASRISGFSSYNEQFF. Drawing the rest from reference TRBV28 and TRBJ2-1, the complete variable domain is DVKVTQSSRYLVKRTGEKVFLECVQDMDHENMFWYRQDPGLGLRLIYFSYDVKMKEKGDIPEGYSVSREKKERFSLILESASTNQTSMYLCASRISGFSSYNEQFFGPGTRLTVL.